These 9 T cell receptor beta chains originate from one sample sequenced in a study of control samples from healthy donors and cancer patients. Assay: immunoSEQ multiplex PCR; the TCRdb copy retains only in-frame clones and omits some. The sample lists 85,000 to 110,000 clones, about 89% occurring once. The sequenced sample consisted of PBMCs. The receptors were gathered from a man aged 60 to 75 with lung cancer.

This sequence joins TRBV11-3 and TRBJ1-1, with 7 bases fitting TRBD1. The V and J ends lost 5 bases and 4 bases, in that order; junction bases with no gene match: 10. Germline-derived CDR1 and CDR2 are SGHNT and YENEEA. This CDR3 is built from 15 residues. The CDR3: CASSTRQGSFTEAFF. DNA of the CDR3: TGTGCCAGCAGCACCCGACAGGGATCCTTCACTGAAGCTTTCTTT.

CDR3 loop: CASSESLGGPEAFF. CDR3 DNA: TGTGCCAGCAGTGAAAGTCTCGGGGGTCCTGAAGCTTTCTTT. The chain has TRBV6-1 and TRBJ1-1, with D possibly matching TRBD1 (5 bases). Germline lookup yields CDR1 MNHNS and CDR2 SASEGT. The CDR3 length is 14 residues. V was shortened by 2 bases and J by 6 bases, with 13 bases between the two germline ends.

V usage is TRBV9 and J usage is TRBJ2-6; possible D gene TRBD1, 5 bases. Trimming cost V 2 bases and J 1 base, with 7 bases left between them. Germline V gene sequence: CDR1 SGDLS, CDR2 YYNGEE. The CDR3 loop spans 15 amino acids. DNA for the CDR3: TGTGCCAGCAGCGTCAAGGGGTCTGGGGCCAACGTCCTGACTTTC. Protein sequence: CASSVKGSGANVLTF.

The CDR3 is CASSQEVKSSYNSPLHF. The CDR3 nucleotides are TGTGCCAGCAGCCAAGAAGTCAAAAGCTCCTATAATTCACCCCTCCACTTT. V and J are TRBV3-1 (or the pseudogene TRBV3-2) and TRBJ1-6, with D hard to call. This CDR3 spans 17 amino acids. The V end was cut by 0 bases, the J end by 0 bases, with 9 bases between. Germline CDR1 and CDR2: LGHDT and YNNKEL (reference sequence).

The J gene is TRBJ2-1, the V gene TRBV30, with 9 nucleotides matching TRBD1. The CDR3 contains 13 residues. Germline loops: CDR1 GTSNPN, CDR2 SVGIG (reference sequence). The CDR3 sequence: CAVRDRVIDEQFF. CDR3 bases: TGTGCTGTTCGGGACAGGGTGATCGATGAGCAGTTCTTC.

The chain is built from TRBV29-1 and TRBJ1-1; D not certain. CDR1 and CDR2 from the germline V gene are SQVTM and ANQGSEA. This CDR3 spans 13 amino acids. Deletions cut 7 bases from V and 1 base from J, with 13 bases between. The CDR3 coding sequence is TGCAGCGCCGCCTGGACGGCGAACACTGAAGCTTTCTTT. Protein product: CSAAWTANTEAFF.

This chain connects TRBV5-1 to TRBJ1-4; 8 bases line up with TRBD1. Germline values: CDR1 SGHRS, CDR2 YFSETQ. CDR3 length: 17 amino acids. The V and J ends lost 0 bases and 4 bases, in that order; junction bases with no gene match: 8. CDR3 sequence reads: CASSLARDRSLNEKLFF. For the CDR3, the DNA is TGCGCCAGCAGCTTGGCCAGGGACAGGAGCCTTAATGAAAAACTGTTTTTT.

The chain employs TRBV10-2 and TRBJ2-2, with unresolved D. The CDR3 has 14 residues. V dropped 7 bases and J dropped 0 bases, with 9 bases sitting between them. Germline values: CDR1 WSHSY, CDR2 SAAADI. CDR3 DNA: TGCGCCAGCATTGGGCCAGCGAACACCGGGGAGCTGTTTTTT. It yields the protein CASIGPANTGELFF.

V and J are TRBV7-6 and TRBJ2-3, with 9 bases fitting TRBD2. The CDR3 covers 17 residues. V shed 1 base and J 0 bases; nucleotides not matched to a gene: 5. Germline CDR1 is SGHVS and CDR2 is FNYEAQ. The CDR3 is CASSLGGTSFSTDTQYF. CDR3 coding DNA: TGTGCCAGCAGCTTAGGGGGGACTAGCTTTAGCACAGATACGCAGTATTTT. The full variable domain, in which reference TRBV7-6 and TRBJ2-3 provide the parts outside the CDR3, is GAGVSQSPRYKVTKRGQDVALRCDPISGHVSLYWYRQALGQGPEFLTYFNYEAQQDKSGLPNDRFSAERPEGSISTLTIQRTEQRDSAMYRCASSLGGTSFSTDTQYFGPGTRLTVL.